This TCR beta chain was recorded in a study of T cells after posttransplantation cyclophosphamide. Study-level results: Donor-recipient repertoire similarity was low at 1-2 months, rising over year one.

V lost 1 base, J lost 9 bases, and 4 bases stayed unmatched. There are 14 residues in the CDR3. In germline, CDR1 is SGHNT, CDR2 YENEEA. Assay used: immunoSEQ multiplex PCR; TCRdb lists only in-frame clones, some missing. Among several thousand clones, roughly three quarters were seen once, and the ten largest hold roughly 50%. Cyclophosphamide on days +3 and +4 followed busulfan-fludarabine conditioning and a marrow graft. Note on this clone: Its antigen remains unknown.

This TCR was sampled from a female patient aged 40 to 55 who received an allogeneic stem cell transplant from a related donor, was CMV-positive, and had no GVHD. The graft donor may have contributed some T cells. The sample consisted of CD8+ T cells sorted from PBMCs, taken 950 to 1,200 days after allogeneic stem cell transplant with posttransplant cyclophosphamide. The V gene is TRBV11-3, the J gene TRBJ2-1; 9 bases map to TRBD1. CDR3 bases: TGTGCCAGCAGCTTAGGACAGGGGGTGAGTGAGCAGTTCTTC. Translation: CASSLGQGVSEQFF.